Following are 24 T cell receptor beta chains from one sample sequenced in a study of control samples from healthy donors and cancer patients. The method was immunoSEQ multiplex PCR; TCRdb's version includes in-frame clones alone and lacks a portion of them. The sample lists some 79,000 clones; approximately 84% were seen once. Material for sequencing was blood. These receptors came from a woman aged 50 to 60 in good health.

This chain uses TRBV21-1 with TRBJ1-5; the table's D gene call, TRBD1, was not cross checked with the DNA. TRBV21-1 is a pseudogene. The length of the CDR3 is 17 residues. The CDR3 protein is CASSQKQAIDSNQPQHF. In DNA, the CDR3 is TGTGCCAGCAGCCAAAAGCAGGCAATTGATAGCAATCAGCCCCAGCATTTT.

V is TRBV10-3 and J is TRBJ2-2; 8 nucleotides agree with TRBD1. Trimming took 9 bases from V and 3 from J; bases not matched to a gene: 3. The CDR3 has 13 residues. The germline V gene encodes CDR1 ENHRY and CDR2 SYGVKD. CDR3 sequence: CAMRTGHTGELFF. DNA for the CDR3: TGTGCCATGAGGACAGGGCACACCGGGGAGCTGTTTTTT.

This chain joins TRBV4-2 and TRBJ2-2; D remains ambiguous. CDR3 length equals 18 residues. The germline CDR1 and CDR2 sequences are LGHNA and YNFKEQ. V was shortened by 0 bases and J by 0 bases, with 14 bases between the two germline ends. CDR3 sequence: CASSQEASPAANTGELFF. The DNA of the CDR3 is TGTGCCAGCAGCCAAGAGGCTAGTCCAGCCGCGAACACCGGGGAGCTGTTTTTT.

By proportion, this clone is medium-sized (0.01 to 0.1%). The chain is built from TRBV9 and TRBJ1-2, with D maybe TRBD1 (6 bases). Between the trimmed V and J ends, which lost 0 bases and 6 bases, there was a span of 15 bases. The CDR3 sequence is 15 residues long. Germline lookup yields CDR1 SGDLS and CDR2 YYNGEE. The CDR3 protein is CASSVGYREYNGYTF. The CDR3, as DNA: TGTGCCAGCAGCGTAGGATACAGGGAGTATAATGGCTACACCTTC.

V usage is TRBV7-9 and J usage is TRBJ2-1, with TRBD1 identical over 7 bases. CDR3 length: 15 residues. With 2 bases clipped from V and 0 bases from J, the junction kept 1 base outside the gene matches. Germline V gives CDR1 SEHNR, CDR2 FQNEAQ (reference sequence). The CDR3 nucleotides read TGTGCCAGCAGCTTACGACAGGGCTCCTACAATGAGCAGTTCTTC. As protein: CASSLRQGSYNEQFF. Full variable domain (rest looked up from reference TRBV7-9 and TRBJ2-1): DTGVSQNPRHKITKRGQNVTFRCDPISEHNRLYWYRQTLGQGPEFLTYFQNEAQLEKSRLLSDRFSAERPKGSFSTLEIQRTEQGDSAMYLCASSLRQGSYNEQFFGPGTRLTVL.

The chain has TRBV2 and TRBJ1-3; D remains unclear. V lost 4 bases to trimming and J lost 4 bases, with 14 bases between them. CDR3 size: 15 residues. Germline CDR1 and CDR2: SNHLY and FYNNEI. The CDR3 loop reads CASSATAAWGNTIYF. The CDR3 DNA is TGTGCCAGCAGTGCGACGGCAGCCTGGGGAAACACCATATATTTT.

J is TRBJ2-3 and V is TRBV11-2, with D possibly matching TRBD2 (7 bases). Germline-derived CDR1 and CDR2 are SGHAT and FQNNGV. V was clipped by 1 base and J by 5 bases, with 16 bases between them. This CDR3 region has 16 residues. The CDR3 nucleotides are TGTGCCAGCAGCTTAGTCGGTCGGGGGGCGGGAGATACGCAGTATTTT. It yields the protein CASSLVGRGAGDTQYF.

The chain employs TRBV7-8 and TRBJ1-2, with 9 bases matching TRBD1. This CDR3 has 18 amino acids. With 5 bases clipped from V and 8 bases from J, the junction kept 21 bases outside the gene matches. CDR1 is SGHVS and CDR2 is FQNEAQ in the germline V gene. The DNA of the CDR3 is TGTGCCAGCAGCCCCAAAACGTACCCACAGGGGGCTCACGCAGGCTACACCTTC. Protein product: CASSPKTYPQGAHAGYTF.

The chain joins TRBV9 to TRBJ1-1; no clear D gene. The CDR3 covers 14 residues. The V and J ends lost 0 bases and 0 bases respectively, with 6 bases between them. Per the germline V gene, CDR1 is SGDLS and CDR2 is YYNGEE. The DNA for the CDR3 is TGTGCCAGCAGCGTAGGGACCTTGAACACTGAAGCTTTCTTT. This encodes CASSVGTLNTEAFF.

The rearrangement uses TRBV5-8 and TRBJ1-5; D possibly corresponds to TRBD1 (6 bases). The V and J ends lost 1 base and 2 bases respectively, with 10 bases between them. The CDR3 contains 15 residues. The germline CDR1 and CDR2 sequences are SGHTS and YDEGEE. The CDR3 loop is CASSLKQGRNQPQHF. CDR3 DNA: TGTGCCAGCAGCTTGAAACAGGGCCGCAATCAGCCCCAGCATTTT.

This chain links TRBV5-3 with TRBJ1-5; D may be TRBD1 (5 bases). TRBV5-3 is identified as an open reading frame with a role that is uncertain. V was shortened by 4 bases and J by 1 base, with 12 bases between the two germline ends. This CDR3 spans 15 amino acids. The CDR3 region has the DNA TGTGCCAGAAGCGCAGGGTTGAGGAGCAATCAGCCCCAGCATTTT. Translating it yields CARSAGLRSNQPQHF.

This clone has only a few counts. The chain has TRBV7-8 and TRBJ1-5; 9 bases are shared with TRBD1. With V trimmed by 5 bases and J by 3 bases, 11 bases remained unmatched. The CDR3 sequence is 17 residues long. From germline, CDR1 is SGHVS and CDR2 FQNEAQ. CDR3 sequence: CASSPLDRGNNNQPQHF. The CDR3 nucleotides read TGTGCCAGCAGCCCTCTGGACAGGGGAAATAACAATCAGCCCCAGCATTTT.

V and J are TRBV9 and TRBJ2-1, with D possibly TRBD2 on 5 matching bases. Trimming shortened V by 5 bases and J by 3 bases, and 18 bases separated the two germline ends. There are 16 residues in the CDR3. The V gene's germline CDR1 is SGDLS and CDR2 YYNGEE. CDR3 nucleotide sequence: TGTGCCAGCAGTCATGGCCGAGGGTTGGGCTACAATGAGCAGTTCTTC. Amino acid sequence: CASSHGRGLGYNEQFF.

This chain connects TRBV18 to TRBJ2-2, with D uncertain. Trimming removed 3 bases from V and 5 bases from J, with 4 bases in between. Germline V gene data show CDR1 as KGHSH and CDR2 as LQKENI. This CDR3 region has 12 residues. CDR3 sequence reads: CASSPRTGELFF. The CDR3 DNA reads TGTGCCAGCTCACCGAGAACCGGGGAGCTGTTTTTT.

This chain links TRBV29-1 with TRBJ2-3; TRBD2 matches at 7 bases. Germline lookup yields CDR1 SQVTM and CDR2 ANQGSEA. The CDR3 spans 16 residues. J was trimmed by 0 bases and V by 2 bases; bases with no gene match: 8. The CDR3 nucleotides are TGCAGCGTTGAAATTCGGGCGGGGGTTAGCACAGATACGCAGTATTTT. It encodes CSVEIRAGVSTDTQYF.

The gene calls are TRBV19 and TRBJ1-2; 7 positions match TRBD1. This CDR3 comprises 15 residues. Unmatched junction bases numbered 7, after V lost 3 bases and J lost 3 bases. In germline, CDR1 is LNHDA, CDR2 SQIVND (reference sequence). The DNA for the CDR3 is TGTGCCAGTAGTATCCGGACAGGTCGGGACTATGGCTACACCTTC. It codes for CASSIRTGRDYGYTF.

J is TRBJ1-1 and V is TRBV3-1 (or the pseudogene TRBV3-2); unclear D gene. From germline, CDR1 is LGHDT and CDR2 YNNKEL (reference sequence). The V and J ends lost 1 base and 6 bases respectively, with 9 bases between them. The CDR3 sequence is 13 residues long. CDR3 sequence (DNA): TGTGCCAGCAGCCAAGGGACGGTTCCTGAAGCTTTCTTT. This translates into CASSQGTVPEAFF.

This clone was seen a single time. The V and J genes are TRBV28 and TRBJ2-5; 14 bases align to TRBD2. Unmatched junction bases numbered 17, after V lost 3 bases and J lost 5 bases. CDR1 MDHEN and CDR2 SYDVKM come from the germline V gene. This CDR3 contains 20 residues. CDR3 loop: CASSFPRGLAGALRYETQYF. The CDR3 DNA reads as TGTGCCAGCAGTTTCCCCAGGGGACTAGCGGGAGCCCTCCGGTATGAGACCCAGTACTTC.

V and J are TRBV6-5 and TRBJ1-5, with D unclear. CDR1 is MNHEY and CDR2 is SVGAGI in the germline V gene. The CDR3 contains 13 residues. Here the CDR3 reads CASISYSNQPQHF. Written as DNA, the CDR3 is TGTGCTTCCATTAGTTATAGCAATCAGCCCCAGCATTTT.

The chain uses TRBV18 and TRBJ2-7; 8 bases agree with TRBD2. Germline-derived CDR1 and CDR2 are KGHSH and LQKENI. The junction had 2 bases not matched to a gene; V was cut back by 0 bases and J by 4 bases. The CDR3 sequence is 14 residues long. The CDR3 loop is CASSPPSGSYEQYF. In DNA form, the CDR3 reads TGTGCCAGCTCACCACCGAGCGGGAGTTACGAGCAGTACTTC.

J is TRBJ2-2 and V is TRBV5-1; 7 nucleotides match TRBD1. The CDR3 has 15 amino acids. The germline V gene has CDR1 SGHRS and CDR2 YFSETQ. J was trimmed by 0 bases and V by 1 base; bases with no gene match: 0. The DNA for the CDR3 is TGCGCCAGCAGCTTGACAGGGGCGAACACCGGGGAGCTGTTTTTT. This translates into CASSLTGANTGELFF.

The J gene is TRBJ2-7, the V gene TRBV28; D is perhaps TRBD1 (6 bases). Germline CDR1 and CDR2: MDHEN and SYDVKM. The CDR3 covers 12 residues. V was pared by 10 bases and J by 5 bases, with 15 bases between. CDR3 in amino acids: CAIQGIRNEQYF. The CDR3 DNA sequence: TGTGCCATACAGGGAATTAGAAACGAGCAGTACTTC.

In its sample, this clone was seen once. V and J are TRBV5-1 and TRBJ2-2, with 9 bases that match TRBD2. Germline lookup yields CDR1 SGHRS and CDR2 YFSETQ. Trimming took 4 bases from V and 4 from J; bases not matched to a gene: 5. The CDR3 is 15 residues long. CDR3 protein: CASSQLAGATGELFF. The DNA of the CDR3 is TGCGCCAGCAGCCAGTTAGCGGGAGCCACCGGGGAGCTGTTTTTT. The full variable domain, its missing parts supplied by reference TRBV5-1 and TRBJ2-2, is KAGVTQTPRYLIKTRGQQVTLSCSPISGHRSVSWYQQTPGQGLQFLFEYFSETQRNKGNFPGRFSGRQFSNSRSEMNVSTLELGDSALYLCASSQLAGATGELFFGEGSRLTVL.

The V gene is TRBV5-1, the J gene TRBJ2-2, with D perhaps TRBD1 or TRBD2 (5 bases each). The CDR3 is made up of 15 amino acids. V was pared by 5 bases and J by 1 base, with 12 bases between. Germline V lookup: CDR1 SGHRS, CDR2 YFSETQ. CDR3 region: CASRIGTMNTGELFF. The CDR3 DNA reads TGCGCCAGCAGAATCGGGACCATGAACACCGGGGAGCTGTTTTTT.